This TCR beta chain originates from a study of CD4 T cells in relation to SARS-CoV-2 and coronaviruses. Study summary: TCR beta CDR3s were sequenced after roughly ten-day antigen culture of PBMCs. No peptide or an HIV-1 Nef peptide pool served as negative control.

Broader study findings: Pre-pandemic and post-infection samples never came from the same donor.

TCRdb keeps only in-frame clones here, not all; method: immunoSEQ multiplex PCR. The sample yields about 20,000 clones, 77% seen once. The unexposed donors gave CD4+ T cells in about 2011-2018, prior to COVID-19. Isolation of CD4+ T cells took place after about 10 days in culture. On days 3 and 7, cultures got half fresh IL-2 medium. With 6 bases removed from V and 4 bases from J, the gap between germline ends came to 12 bases. CDR3 size: 14 residues. Germline CDR1 LNHNV, CDR2 YYDKDF (reference sequence). Remarks on this clone: Antigen unknown.

The V and J genes are TRBV15 and TRBJ1-4; D is perhaps TRBD1 (6 bases). This sequence originates from a human donor in good health. Specimen: CD4+ T cells from PBMCs, cultured in vitro. CDR3 loop: CATRTGQLNEKLFF. The CDR3 DNA reads as TGTGCCACCAGAACAGGACAGCTTAATGAAAAACTGTTTTTT.